The present T cell receptor beta chain was sequenced within a study of T cell responses to AZD1222 COVID-19 vaccine. Study-level results: Seropositivity was recorded at baseline in only six AZD1222 recipients.

Sequencing was performed with immunoSEQ multiplex PCR; in TCRdb, only in-frame clones are kept and a portion is missing. The table shows 100,000 to 150,000 clones, with approximately 89% occurring only once. As regards this clone: Its antigen is unknown.

Trimming cost V 3 bases and J 6 bases; bases outside gene matches: 8. The CDR3 runs to 15 residues. Germline V CDR1 and CDR2: MDHEN, SYDVKM. The specimen was peripheral blood, collected on day 0 of AZD1222 vaccination. J is TRBJ2-3 and V is TRBV28; 8 nucleotides agree with TRBD2. The source is an adult in good health. The CDR3, as DNA: TGTGCCAGCAGTTTCAGATTAGCGGGAATGGATACGCAGTATTTT. Translation gives CASSFRLAGMDTQYF.